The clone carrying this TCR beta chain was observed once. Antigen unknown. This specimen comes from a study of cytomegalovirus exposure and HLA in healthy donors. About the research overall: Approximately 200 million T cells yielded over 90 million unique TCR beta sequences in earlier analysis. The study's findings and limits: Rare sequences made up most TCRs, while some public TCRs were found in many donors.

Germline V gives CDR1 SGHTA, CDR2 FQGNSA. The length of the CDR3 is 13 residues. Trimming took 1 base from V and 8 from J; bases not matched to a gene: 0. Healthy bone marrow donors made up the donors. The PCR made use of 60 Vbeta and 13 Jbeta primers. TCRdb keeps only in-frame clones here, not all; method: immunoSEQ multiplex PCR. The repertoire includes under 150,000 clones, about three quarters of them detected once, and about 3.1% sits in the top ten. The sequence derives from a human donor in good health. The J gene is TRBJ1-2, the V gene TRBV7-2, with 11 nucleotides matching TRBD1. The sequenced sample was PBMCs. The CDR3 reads CASSLGTGGGYTF. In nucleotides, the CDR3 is TGTGCCAGCAGCTTAGGGACAGGGGGCGGCTACACCTTC.